These T cell receptor beta chains were read from a single sample in a study of T-cell memory formation after mild COVID-19. Each CDR3 protein gets one entry after TCRdb re-called the 5' RACE reads with MiXCR. The table records about 84,000 distinct CDR3 sequences, about 15% of them present only once. Specimen: PBMCs or a T cell subset sorted from them (not recorded which). The source is an adult woman who had mild COVID-19 (a few samples of this study predate the infection). Cell type and time point are not known. Both conserved end residues are part of each CDR3. Each record gives: D gene, J gene, clone size, V gene, CDR3 protein, CDR3 DNA. A D gene is named only where the DNA matches it firmly. Size values are once, few and many counts, or a class for expanded clones, and some rows have none.

-	TRBJ2-7	-	TRBV9	CASSVVGDWEYEQYF	TGTGCCAGCAGCGTAGTGGGGGACTGGGAATACGAGCAGTACTTC
TRBD2	TRBJ2-7	-	TRBV2	CASLGLATYEQYF	TGTGCCAGCCTGGGACTAGCGACGTACGAGCAGTACTTC
TRBD1	TRBJ2-2	-	TRBV20-1	CSGQADTGELFF	TGCTCGGGACAGGCGGACACCGGGGAGCTGTTTTTT
TRBD2	TRBJ2-7	-	TRBV27	CASSRQGGYEQYF	TGTGCCAGCAGTCGTCAGGGAGGGTACGAGCAGTACTTC
-	TRBJ2-3	many	TRBV15	CATSRDRWLVLSTDTQYF	TGTGCCACCAGCAGAGATCGTTGGCTAGTCTTAAGCACAGATACGCAGTATTTT
-	TRBJ1-2	-	TRBV7-9	CASSSTGTLNYGYTF	TGTGCCAGCAGCTCAACCGGGACACTTAACTATGGCTACACCTTC
-	TRBJ2-5	few	TRBV9	CASSVENSAAETQYF	TGTGCCAGCAGCGTAGAAAACTCGGCGGCCGAGACCCAGTACTTC
-	TRBJ2-2	-	TRBV12-3/TRBV12-4	CASRTGTGELFF	TGTGCCAGCAGGACAGGTACCGGGGAGCTGTTTTTT
TRBD2	TRBJ2-1	-	TRBV9	CASSVESSGSPSSYNEQFF	TGTGCCAGCAGCGTGGAGTCTAGCGGGTCCCCAAGCTCCTACAATGAGCAGTTCTTC
-	TRBJ2-3	many	TRBV7-9	CASSPLDTFGDTQYF	TGTGCCAGCAGCCCCTTGGACACCTTCGGAGATACGCAGTATTTT
-	TRBJ1-2	-	TRBV4-1	CASSQDIVTASYGYTF	TGCGCCAGCAGCCAAGATATTGTCACGGCCAGCTATGGCTACACCTTC
TRBD1	TRBJ2-1	-	TRBV7-7	CASSFGDSSYNEQFF	TGTGCTAGCAGCTTCGGGGACAGCTCCTACAATGAGCAGTTCTTC
-	TRBJ2-7	many	TRBV7-8	CASSLRGPYEQYF	TGTGCCAGCAGCTTACGGGGTCCCTACGAGCAGTACTTC
-	TRBJ2-5	few	TRBV11-2	CASSLDRLAGETQYF	TGTGCCAGCAGCTTAGATCGGTTGGCGGGAGAGACCCAGTACTTC
-	TRBJ1-1	few	TRBV5-1	CASSLAGTPNTEAFF	TGCGCCAGCAGCTTGGCCGGGACACCGAACACTGAAGCTTTCTTT
-	TRBJ2-1	-	TRBV6-1	CASSEVEGAANEQFF	TGTGCCAGCAGTGAAGTGGAGGGGGCGGCCAATGAGCAGTTCTTC
TRBD2	TRBJ2-3	few	TRBV7-9	CASSEPGSKGGDPQHTDTQYF	TGTGCCAGCAGCGAGCCGGGCTCCAAGGGAGGGGACCCCCAACACACAGATACGCAGTATTTT
-	TRBJ2-7	many	TRBV7-8	CASSPTGGVAYEQYF	TGTGCCAGCAGCCCCACAGGGGGGGTCGCCTACGAGCAGTACTTC
TRBD2	TRBJ2-2	few	TRBV20-1	CSATTSGRAPGELFF	TGCAGTGCTACTACTAGCGGGAGGGCCCCCGGGGAGCTGTTTTTT
-	TRBJ2-6	-	TRBV24-1	CATSDFSGANVLTF	TGTGCCACCAGTGATTTCTCTGGGGCCAACGTCCTGACTTTC
TRBD1	TRBJ2-3	few	TRBV19	CASRDWTGGTDTQYF	TGTGCCAGTAGGGATTGGACAGGGGGCACAGATACGCAGTATTTT
-	TRBJ2-7	-	TRBV12-3/TRBV12-4	CASSPGNRAYEQYF	TGTGCCAGCAGCCCGGGGAACAGGGCCTACGAGCAGTACTTC
TRBD2	TRBJ2-1	-	TRBV7-2	CASSPSRGTPGLAGAGEQFF	TGTGCCAGCAGCCCATCGAGGGGTACACCGGGACTAGCGGGGGCCGGTGAGCAGTTCTTC
TRBD2	TRBJ2-1	many	TRBV7-9	CASSPGSGRAYNEQFF	TGTGCCAGCAGCCCAGGTAGCGGGAGAGCCTACAATGAGCAGTTCTTC
-	TRBJ2-1	many	TRBV6-4	CASASSPAEGNEQFF	TGTGCCAGCGCTTCTTCCCCAGCAGAAGGGAATGAGCAGTTCTTC
TRBD1	TRBJ1-1	few	TRBV5-1	CASSWTGGAGNTEAFF	TGCGCCAGCAGCTGGACAGGGGGCGCGGGAAACACTGAAGCTTTCTTT
TRBD1	TRBJ2-1	few	TRBV29-1	CSVEGTGVPQGGEQFF	TGCAGCGTGGAGGGGACAGGGGTCCCCCAAGGTGGTGAGCAGTTCTTC
-	TRBJ2-1	-	TRBV9	CASSTGANEQFF	TGTGCCAGCAGCACCGGGGCAAATGAGCAGTTCTTC
-	TRBJ2-3	many	TRBV10-3	CAISDGGAATDTQYF	TGTGCCATCAGTGATGGCGGGGCCGCCACAGATACGCAGTATTTT
-	TRBJ2-1	few	TRBV6-5	CASSYRTRSYNEQFF	TGTGCCAGCAGTTACAGGACGCGCTCCTACAATGAGCAGTTCTTC
-	TRBJ2-7	few	TRBV6-2/TRBV6-3	CASRTDYEQYF	TGTGCCAGCAGGACCGATTACGAGCAGTACTTC
TRBD2	TRBJ2-5	-	TRBV15	CATSPRERGGETQYF	TGTGCCACCAGCCCGCGGGAGAGAGGCGGGGAGACCCAGTACTTC
TRBD1	TRBJ2-5	-	TRBV7-9	CASSLGAGGNETQYF	TGTGCCAGCAGCTTAGGGGCAGGGGGCAATGAGACCCAGTACTTC
-	TRBJ2-3	-	TRBV11-2	CASSIGTDTQYF	TGTGCCAGCAGCATTGGTACAGATACGCAGTATTTT
-	TRBJ2-1	few	TRBV14	CASSQDFMPIFYNEQFF	TGTGCCAGCAGCCAAGATTTCATGCCCATATTCTACAATGAGCAGTTCTTC
-	TRBJ2-2	-	TRBV30	CAWSRLVSGELFF	TGTGCCTGGAGTAGATTAGTATCTGGGGAGCTGTTTTTT
-	TRBJ1-1	few	TRBV3-1	CASSQEGRTAAEAFF	TGTGCCAGCAGCCAAGAGGGGCGGACAGCTGCTGAAGCTTTCTTT
-	TRBJ2-5	few	TRBV4-2	CASSQFLNGETQYF	TGTGCCAGCAGCCAATTTCTTAATGGGGAGACCCAGTACTTC
-	TRBJ1-1	-	TRBV6-5	CASSYTSNTEAFF	TGTGCCAGCAGTTACACCAGCAACACTGAAGCTTTCTTT
TRBD1	TRBJ1-1	few	TRBV24-1	CATQRTGLNTEAFF	TGTGCCACCCAGCGGACAGGCTTGAACACTGAAGCTTTCTTT